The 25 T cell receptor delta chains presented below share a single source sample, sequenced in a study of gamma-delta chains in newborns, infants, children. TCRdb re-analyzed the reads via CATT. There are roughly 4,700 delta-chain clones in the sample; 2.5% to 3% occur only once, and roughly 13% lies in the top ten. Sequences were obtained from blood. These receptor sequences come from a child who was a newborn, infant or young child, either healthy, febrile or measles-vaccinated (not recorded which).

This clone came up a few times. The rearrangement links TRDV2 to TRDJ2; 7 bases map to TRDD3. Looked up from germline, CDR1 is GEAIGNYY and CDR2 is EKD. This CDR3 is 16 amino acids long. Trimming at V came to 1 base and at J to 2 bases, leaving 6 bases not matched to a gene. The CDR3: CACDTVGDSLTAQLFF. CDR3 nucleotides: TGTGCCTGTGACACTGTGGGGGACTCATTGACAGCACAACTCTTCTTT.

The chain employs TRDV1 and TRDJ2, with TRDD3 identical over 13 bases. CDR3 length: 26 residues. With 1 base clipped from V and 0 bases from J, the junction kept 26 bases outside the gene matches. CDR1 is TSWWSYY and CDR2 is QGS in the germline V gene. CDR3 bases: TGTGCTCTTGGGGAACGTAAAGGACCCTTACTGGGGGATACGCGTCCCTCCTCTGCTTTGACAGCACAACTCTTCTTT. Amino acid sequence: CALGERKGPLLGDTRPSSALTAQLFF.

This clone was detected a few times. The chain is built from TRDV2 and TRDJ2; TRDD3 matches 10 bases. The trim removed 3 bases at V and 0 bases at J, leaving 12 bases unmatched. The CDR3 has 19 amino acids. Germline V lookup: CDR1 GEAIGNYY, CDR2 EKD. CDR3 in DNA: TGTGCCTGTGACGGCGTCAGGGGGATACGCGGGGCTTTGACAGCACAACTCTTCTTT. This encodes CACDGVRGIRGALTAQLFF.

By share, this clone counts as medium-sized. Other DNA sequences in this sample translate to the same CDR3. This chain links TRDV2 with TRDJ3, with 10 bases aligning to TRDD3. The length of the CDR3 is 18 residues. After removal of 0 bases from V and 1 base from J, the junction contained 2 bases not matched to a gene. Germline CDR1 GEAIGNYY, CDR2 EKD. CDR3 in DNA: TGTGCCTGTGACACCGGGGGATACGCGTCCTGGGACACCCGACAGATGTTTTTC. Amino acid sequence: CACDTGGYASWDTRQMFF.

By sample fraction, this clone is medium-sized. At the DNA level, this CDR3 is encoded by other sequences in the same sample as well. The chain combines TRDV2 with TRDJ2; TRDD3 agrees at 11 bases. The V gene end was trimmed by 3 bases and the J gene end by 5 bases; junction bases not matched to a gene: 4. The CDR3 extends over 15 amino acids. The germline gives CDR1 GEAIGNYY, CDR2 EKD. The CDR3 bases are TGTGCCTGTGACCCCTACTGGGGGATAACAGCACAACTCTTCTTT. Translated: CACDPYWGITAQLFF.

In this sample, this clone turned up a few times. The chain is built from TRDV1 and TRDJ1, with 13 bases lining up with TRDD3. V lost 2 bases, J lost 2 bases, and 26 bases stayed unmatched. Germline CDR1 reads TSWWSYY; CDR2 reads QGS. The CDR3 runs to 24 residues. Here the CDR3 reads CALGESTRGPRGYWGIRRTDKLIF. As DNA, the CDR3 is TGTGCTCTTGGGGAATCGACCCGGGGCCCTAGAGGGTACTGGGGGATACGGCGTACCGATAAACTCATCTTT.

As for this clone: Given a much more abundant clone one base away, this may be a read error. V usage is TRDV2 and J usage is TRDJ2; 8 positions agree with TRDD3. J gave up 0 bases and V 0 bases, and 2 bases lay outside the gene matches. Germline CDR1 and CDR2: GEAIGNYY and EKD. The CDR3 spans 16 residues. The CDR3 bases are TGTGCCTGTGACACCGTGGGGGATGCTTTGACAGCACAACTCTTCTTT. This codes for CACDTVGDALTAQLFF.

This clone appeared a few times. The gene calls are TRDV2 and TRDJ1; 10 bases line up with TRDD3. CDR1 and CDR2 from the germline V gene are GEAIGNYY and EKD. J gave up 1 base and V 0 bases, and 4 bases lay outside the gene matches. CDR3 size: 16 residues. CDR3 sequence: CACDTEWGIPTDKLIF. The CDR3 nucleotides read TGTGCCTGTGACACCGAGTGGGGGATACCCACCGATAAACTCATCTTT.

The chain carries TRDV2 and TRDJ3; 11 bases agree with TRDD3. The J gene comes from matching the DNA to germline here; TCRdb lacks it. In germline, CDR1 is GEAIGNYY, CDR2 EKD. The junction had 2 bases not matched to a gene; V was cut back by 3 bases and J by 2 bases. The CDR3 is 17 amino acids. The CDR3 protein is CACDWGIRAWDTRQMFF. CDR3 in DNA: TGTGCCTGTGACTGGGGGATACGCGCCTGGGACACCCGACAGATGTTTTTC.

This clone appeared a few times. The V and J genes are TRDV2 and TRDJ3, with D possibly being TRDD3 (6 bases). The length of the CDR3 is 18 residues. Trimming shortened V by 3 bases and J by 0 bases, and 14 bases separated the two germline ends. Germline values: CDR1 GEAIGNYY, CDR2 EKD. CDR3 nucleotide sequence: TGTGCCTGTGACGTCTGGGGACCTAGCTCCTGGGACACCCGACAGATGTTTTTC. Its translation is CACDVWGPSSWDTRQMFF.

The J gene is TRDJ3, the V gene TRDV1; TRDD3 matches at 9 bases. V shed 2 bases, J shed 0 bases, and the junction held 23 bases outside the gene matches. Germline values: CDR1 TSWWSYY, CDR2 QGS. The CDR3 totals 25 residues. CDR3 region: CALGESTWKSLLGEGSSWDTRQMFF. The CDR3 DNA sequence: TGTGCTCTTGGGGAATCCACATGGAAGAGTTTACTGGGGGAAGGGAGCTCCTGGGACACCCGACAGATGTTTTTC.

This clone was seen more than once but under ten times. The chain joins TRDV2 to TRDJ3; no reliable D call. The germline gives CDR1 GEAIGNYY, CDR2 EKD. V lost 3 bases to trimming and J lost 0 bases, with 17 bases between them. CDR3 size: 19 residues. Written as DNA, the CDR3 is TGTGCCTGTGACCCCTGGAGGTACGCGAGCTCCTGGGACACCCGACAGATGTTTTTC. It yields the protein CACDPWRYASSWDTRQMFF.

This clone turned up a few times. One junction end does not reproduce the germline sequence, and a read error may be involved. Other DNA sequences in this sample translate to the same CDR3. The CDR3 spells CACDLLGEISWDTRQMFF. CDR3 DNA: TGTGCCTGTGACCTACTGGGGGAAATCTCCTGGGACACCCGACAGATGTTCTTC. J is TRDJ3 and V is TRDV2, with 9 bases fitting TRDD3. Germline lookup yields CDR1 GEAIGNYY and CDR2 EKD. The CDR3 runs 18 residues.

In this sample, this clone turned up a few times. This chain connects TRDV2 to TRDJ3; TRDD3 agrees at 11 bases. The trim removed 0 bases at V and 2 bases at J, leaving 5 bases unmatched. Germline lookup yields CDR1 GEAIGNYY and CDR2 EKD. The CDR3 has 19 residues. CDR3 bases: TGTGCCTGTGACACCGTACTGGGGGATATTGCCTGGGACACCCGACAGATGTTTTTC. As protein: CACDTVLGDIAWDTRQMFF.

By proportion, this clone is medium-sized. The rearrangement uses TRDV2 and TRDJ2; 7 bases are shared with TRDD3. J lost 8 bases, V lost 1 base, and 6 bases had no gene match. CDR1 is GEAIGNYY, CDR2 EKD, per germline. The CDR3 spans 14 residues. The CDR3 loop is CACDTVDTPAQLFF. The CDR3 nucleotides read TGTGCCTGTGACACTGTGGATACGCCGGCACAACTCTTCTTT.

The CDR3 nucleotides are TGTGCCTGTGACACCCTCCCTGTACTGGGGGGGAGCTCCTGGGACACCCGACAGATGTTTTTC. The encoded protein is CACDTLPVLGGSSWDTRQMFF. The chain links TRDV2 to TRDJ3, with 8 nucleotides matching TRDD3. The CDR3 is made up of 21 amino acids. CDR1 is GEAIGNYY, CDR2 EKD, per germline. Trimming took 0 bases from V and 0 from J; bases not matched to a gene: 12.

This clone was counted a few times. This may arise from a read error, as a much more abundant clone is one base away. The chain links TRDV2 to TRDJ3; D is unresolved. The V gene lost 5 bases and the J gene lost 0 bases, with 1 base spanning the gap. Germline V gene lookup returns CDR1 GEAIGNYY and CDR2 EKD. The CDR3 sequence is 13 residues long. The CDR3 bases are TGTGCCTGTGGCTCCTGGGACACCCGACAGATGTTTTTC. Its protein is CACGSWDTRQMFF.

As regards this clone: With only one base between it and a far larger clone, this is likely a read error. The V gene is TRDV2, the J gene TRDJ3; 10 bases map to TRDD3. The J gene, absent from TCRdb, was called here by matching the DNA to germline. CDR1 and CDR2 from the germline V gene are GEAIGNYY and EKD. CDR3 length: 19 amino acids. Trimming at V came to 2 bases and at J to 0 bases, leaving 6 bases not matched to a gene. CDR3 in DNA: TGTGCCTGTGACAAAGTACTGGGGGATGGCTCCTGGGACACCCGACAGATGTTTTTC. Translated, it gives CACDKVLGDGSWDTRQMFF.

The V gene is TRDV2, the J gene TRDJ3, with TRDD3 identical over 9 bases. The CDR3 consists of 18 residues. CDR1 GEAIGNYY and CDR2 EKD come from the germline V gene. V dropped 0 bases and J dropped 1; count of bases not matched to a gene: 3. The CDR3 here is CACDTPGGLSWDTRQMFF. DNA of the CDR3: TGTGCCTGTGACACCCCTGGGGGATTGTCCTGGGACACCCGACAGATGTTTTTC.

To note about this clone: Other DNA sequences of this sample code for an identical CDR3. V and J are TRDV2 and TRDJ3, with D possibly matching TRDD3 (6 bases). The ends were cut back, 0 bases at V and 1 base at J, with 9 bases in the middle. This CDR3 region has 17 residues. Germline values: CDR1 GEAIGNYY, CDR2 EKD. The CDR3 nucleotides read TGTGCCTGTGACACCGTACTGGGATCCTGGGACACCCGACAGATGTTTTTC. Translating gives CACDTVLGSWDTRQMFF.

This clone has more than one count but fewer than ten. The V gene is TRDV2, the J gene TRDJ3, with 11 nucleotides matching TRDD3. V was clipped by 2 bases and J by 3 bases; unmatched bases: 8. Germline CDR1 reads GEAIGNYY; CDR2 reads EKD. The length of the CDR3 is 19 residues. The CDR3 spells CACDILSTGGYWDTRQMFF. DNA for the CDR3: TGTGCCTGTGACATCCTTAGTACTGGGGGATACTGGGACACCCGACAGATGTTTTTC.

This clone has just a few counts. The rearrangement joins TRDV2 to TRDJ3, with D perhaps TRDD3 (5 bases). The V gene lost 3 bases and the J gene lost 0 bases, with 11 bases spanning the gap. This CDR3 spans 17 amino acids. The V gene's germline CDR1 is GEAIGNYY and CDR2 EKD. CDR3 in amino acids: CACDAVLVSWDTRQMFF. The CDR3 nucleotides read TGTGCCTGTGACGCCGTACTGGTCTCCTGGGACACCCGACAGATGTTTTTC.

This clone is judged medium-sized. The CDR3 nucleotides are TGTGCCTGTGACTCCATGGGGGCTTTGACAGCACAACTCTTCTTT. Its protein product is CACDSMGALTAQLFF. The chain links TRDV2 to TRDJ2; tentative D call: TRDD3 (6 bases). Per germline, CDR1 GEAIGNYY and CDR2 EKD. Trimming pared 3 bases from V and 0 bases from J, leaving 10 bases between. This CDR3 is 15 amino acids long.

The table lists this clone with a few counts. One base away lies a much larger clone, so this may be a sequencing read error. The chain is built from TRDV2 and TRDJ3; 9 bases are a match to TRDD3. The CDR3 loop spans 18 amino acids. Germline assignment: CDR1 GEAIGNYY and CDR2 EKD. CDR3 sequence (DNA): TGTGCCTGTGACACCGGGGGATACAGCTCCCGGGACACCCGACAGATGTTTTTC. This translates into CACDTGGYSSRDTRQMFF.

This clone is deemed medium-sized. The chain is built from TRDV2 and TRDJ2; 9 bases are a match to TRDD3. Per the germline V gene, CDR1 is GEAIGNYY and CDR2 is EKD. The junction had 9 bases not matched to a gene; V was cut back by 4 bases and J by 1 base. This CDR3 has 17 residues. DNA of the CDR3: TGTGCCTGTGAGATAGGGGATACGCGTCATTTGACAGCACAACTCTTCTTT. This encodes CACEIGDTRHLTAQLFF.